The 21 T cell receptor beta chains given below trace back to one sample, sequenced in a study of metastatic and nonmetastatic thyroid tumors. Through MiXCR, TCRdb re-clonotyped the PCR reads. The table records about 24,000 clones, approximately 19% of them present only once. All patients were treatment-naive before thyroid surgery. Sequences were obtained from blood. Source of these receptors: a male donor with papillary thyroid cancer or a benign thyroid nodule (not recorded which). Some clones in this sample may be carry-over from other donors' samples.

In this sample, this clone turned up many times. This sequence joins TRBV7-6 and TRBJ2-2; 13 positions match TRBD2. Per germline, CDR1 SGHVS and CDR2 FNYEAQ. V gave up 6 bases and J gave up 8 bases; unmatched junction bases: 6. The CDR3 consists of 15 residues. The CDR3 protein is CASRGTSGKGGELFF. CDR3 DNA sequence: TGTGCCAGCAGAGGGACTAGCGGGAAAGGAGGGGAGCTGTTTTTT.

This clone was picked up a small number of times. The V gene is TRBV27, the J gene TRBJ2-7; 7 nucleotides match TRBD2. Trimming removed 7 bases from V and 3 bases from J; junction bases left unmatched: 15. Germline lookup yields CDR1 MNHEY and CDR2 SMNVEV (reference sequence). CDR3 length equals 16 residues. CDR3 amino acids: CASTIRAGTSVYEQYF. Here the CDR3 DNA reads TGTGCCAGCACAATCAGGGCAGGAACTAGCGTCTACGAGCAGTACTTC.

The V gene is TRBV6-2 or TRBV6-3, the J gene TRBJ2-3; D tentatively reads TRBD1 or TRBD2 (6 bases each). Germline CDR1 MNHEY, CDR2 SVGEGT. This CDR3 is 19 amino acids long. Deletions cut 0 bases from V and 2 bases from J, with 21 bases between. The CDR3: CASSYSTWGAPSPTDTQYF. DNA of the CDR3: TGTGCCAGCAGTTACTCGACGTGGGGGGCCCCCTCCCCCACAGATACGCAGTATTTT.

This clone is classed as medium-sized. V usage is TRBV28 and J usage is TRBJ1-5, with D unresolved. CDR1 and CDR2 from the germline V gene are MDHEN and SYDVKM. CDR3 size: 12 residues. Trimming left V 2 bases short and J 4 bases short, with 3 bases between. CDR3 coding DNA: TGTGCCAGCAGTTTAAGGAATCAGCCCCAGCATTTT. Its protein is CASSLRNQPQHF. The whole variable domain, remainder taken from reference TRBV28 and TRBJ1-5, is DVKVTQSSRYLVKRTGEKVFLECVQDMDHENMFWYRQDPGLGLRLIYFSYDVKMKEKGDIPEGYSVSREKKERFSLILESASTNQTSMYLCASSLRNQPQHFGDGTRLSIL.

This clone was detected ten times or more. J is TRBJ1-3 and V is TRBV9; D perhaps matches TRBD1 (5 bases). Germline-derived CDR1 and CDR2 are SGDLS and YYNGEE. V was shortened by 3 bases and J by 2 bases, with 18 bases between the two germline ends. CDR3 length equals 17 residues. The CDR3 coding sequence is TGTGCCAGCAGCGCTCTCGGGGGGGACCCGCCTGGAAACACCATATATTTT. Amino acids: CASSALGGDPPGNTIYF.

The chain uses TRBV20-1 and TRBJ1-4; 9 nucleotides line up with TRBD1. Germline lookup yields CDR1 DFQATT and CDR2 SNEGSKA (reference sequence). The V gene end was trimmed by 4 bases and the J gene end by 7 bases; junction bases not matched to a gene: 10. The CDR3 covers 15 residues. Here the CDR3 DNA reads TGCAGTGCTAATGGCGGACAGGGGAACAGTGAAAAACTGTTTTTT. Amino acids: CSANGGQGNSEKLFF.

By frequency in the sample, this clone is medium-sized. The genes are TRBV6-2 or TRBV6-3 and TRBJ1-1, with TRBD1 matching 8 bases. Trimming at V came to 4 bases and at J to 3 bases, leaving 10 bases not matched to a gene. Per germline, CDR1 MNHEY and CDR2 SVGEGT. The CDR3 runs to 16 residues. CDR3 amino acids: CASSSGQGIGDTEAFF. CDR3 nucleotides: TGTGCCAGCAGTTCCGGACAGGGTATCGGGGACACTGAAGCTTTCTTT.

This clone has a count of ten or more. The chain joins TRBV2 to TRBJ1-1, with 8 bases matching TRBD1. The CDR3 runs to 15 residues. Germline loops: CDR1 SNHLY, CDR2 FYNNEI. V shed 2 bases and J 3 bases; nucleotides not matched to a gene: 5. CDR3 nucleotide sequence: TGTGCCAGCAGTGAACCCAGGGGGCTTGACACTGAAGCTTTCTTT. Translation: CASSEPRGLDTEAFF.

CDR3 in amino acids: CASSLFGGAGRDEQYF. The DNA for the CDR3 is TGTGCCAGCAGCTTATTCGGGGGCGCGGGTAGGGACGAGCAGTACTTC. The genes are TRBV7-3 and TRBJ2-7; D is perhaps TRBD1 or TRBD2 (6 bases each). V shed 2 bases and J shed 5 bases, with 19 bases lying between them. Looked up from germline, CDR1 is SGHTA and CDR2 is FQGTGA. CDR3 size: 16 residues.

At least ten counts were recorded for this clone. A much larger clone lies one base from this, so it may be a read error. The V call is TRBV20-1, the J call TRBJ2-7; no firm D call. CDR1 and CDR2 from the germline V gene are DFQATT and SNEGSKA (reference sequence). The CDR3 totals 15 residues. The V end was cut by 3 bases, the J end by 0 bases, with 15 bases between. In DNA, the CDR3 is TGCAGTGCTAGGTCCACTATCCGACCCTCCTACGAGCAGTACTTC. Its translation: CSARSTIRPSYEQYF.

This clone was counted many times. The chain joins TRBV28 to TRBJ2-3, with D perhaps TRBD1 (6 bases). The CDR3 loop spans 15 amino acids. Trimming stripped 6 bases from V and 2 bases from J, with 15 bases between. Germline V gene lookup returns CDR1 MDHEN and CDR2 SYDVKM. DNA for the CDR3: TGTGCCAGCAGCTCTGTGGACAGCTACACAGATACGCAGTATTTT. Protein: CASSSVDSYTDTQYF.

V gene TRBV20-1 combines with J gene TRBJ2-1, with D unresolved. The CDR3 runs 12 residues. The germline gives CDR1 DFQATT, CDR2 SNEGSKA (reference sequence). V lost 3 bases and J lost 2, with 5 bases in between. CDR3 in amino acids: CSARGTYNEQFF. The CDR3 bases are TGCAGTGCTAGGGGGACCTACAATGAGCAGTTCTTC.

Remarks on this clone: At one of its ends the junction is not consistent with the germline gene, which may arise from a read error. The chain carries TRBV12-3 or TRBV12-4 and TRBJ2-4; 9 bases agree with TRBD2. The CDR3 is 17 residues long. CDR3 bases: TGTGCCAGCACCCCATCGGCGGGAGGGCCCTTGAAAAACATTGAGTACTTC. Protein: CASTPSAGGPLKNIEYF.

In its sample, this clone ranks as medium-sized (0.01 to 0.1%). Because the CDR3's place on the DNA is in doubt, the DNA is left out and the CDR3 is given as listed by TCRdb. The chain is built from TRBV19 and TRBJ1-6. The CDR3 is 15 residues long, counting both termini. Germline values: CDR1 LNHDA, CDR2 SQIVND (reference sequence). CDR3 protein: CASTSDSAYNSPLHF.

As regards this clone: One end of the junction varies from germline; a read error may be responsible. The rearrangement links TRBV27 to TRBJ2-7; D gene ambiguous. Germline V lookup: CDR1 MNHEY, CDR2 SMNVEV (reference sequence). The CDR3 is made up of 14 amino acids. The CDR3 DNA sequence: TGTGCCAGCAGTTTTAATCCAACCACCTATGAGCAGTACTTC. It yields the protein CASSFNPTTYEQYF.

This clone appeared many times. The DNA of the CDR3 is TGTGCCAGCAGCTTAGGAGCGGGAGGGACCGGGGAGCTGTTTTTT. Protein: CASSLGAGGTGELFF. The chain links TRBV13 to TRBJ2-2, with TRBD2 identical over 10 bases. After removal of 0 bases from V and 5 bases from J, the junction contained 0 bases not matched to a gene. Germline CDR1 is PRHDT and CDR2 is FYEKMQ (reference sequence). The CDR3 totals 15 residues.

This clone was seen at least ten times. The chain is built from TRBV2 and TRBJ2-7; no clear D gene. The CDR3 totals 17 residues. CDR1 is SNHLY and CDR2 is FYNNEI in the germline V gene. Trimming took 8 bases from V and 0 from J, leaving 23 bases between them. In DNA, the CDR3 is TGTGCCAGCCTCGTCCCCTCCGGGCCGCGTAGCTCCTACGAGCAGTACTTC. Its protein is CASLVPSGPRSSYEQYF.

Ten or more counts support this clone. The sample has other DNA sequences that encode this CDR3 too. V is TRBV9 and J is TRBJ1-2, with 10 bases that match TRBD1. This CDR3 is built from 14 residues. Per the germline V gene, CDR1 is SGDLS and CDR2 is YYNGEE. Trimming took 3 bases from V and 3 from J; bases not matched to a gene: 2. DNA for the CDR3: TGTGCCAGCAGCGCGGGGACAGGGGACTATGGCTACACCTTC. It encodes CASSAGTGDYGYTF.

This clone was seen repeatedly, ten times or more. CDR3 loop: CASSYSRGDGTQYF. DNA for the CDR3: TGTGCCAGCAGTTACTCGCGCGGCGACGGGACCCAGTACTTC. The chain couples TRBV6-5 to TRBJ2-5; D gene unclear. The germline V gene has CDR1 MNHEY and CDR2 SVGAGI. CDR3 length equals 14 residues. Trimming took off 0 bases at V and 7 bases at J, with 12 bases between the two ends.

On this clone: The junction departs from germline at one end; a sequencing error may be responsible. The J gene is TRBJ2-5, the V gene TRBV19; possible D gene TRBD1, 6 bases. The CDR3 contains 12 residues. Germline V gene lookup returns CDR1 LNHDA and CDR2 SQIVND (reference sequence). This CDR3 reads CASSLGQETHYF. The DNA for the CDR3 is TGTGCCAGTAGTTTGGGACAAGAGACCCATTACTTC.

Turning to this clone: Just one base apart from a much larger clone, this may be a read error. The chain couples TRBV5-5 to TRBJ1-1; D uncertain. Germline V lookup: CDR1 SGHKS, CDR2 YYEKEE (reference sequence). Trimming stripped 5 bases from V and 2 bases from J, with 13 bases between. The CDR3 covers 14 residues. In DNA form, the CDR3 reads TGTGCCAGCAGAGCAAGCGTCAGAAACACTGAAGCTTTCTTT. Protein product: CASRASVRNTEAFF. The full variable domain, rest sourced from reference TRBV5-5 and TRBJ1-1, is DAGVTQSPTHLIKTRGQQVTLRCSPISGHKSVSWYQQVLGQGPQFIFQYYEKEERGRGNFPDRFSARQFPNYSSELNVNALLLGDSALYLCASRASVRNTEAFFGQGTRLTVV.